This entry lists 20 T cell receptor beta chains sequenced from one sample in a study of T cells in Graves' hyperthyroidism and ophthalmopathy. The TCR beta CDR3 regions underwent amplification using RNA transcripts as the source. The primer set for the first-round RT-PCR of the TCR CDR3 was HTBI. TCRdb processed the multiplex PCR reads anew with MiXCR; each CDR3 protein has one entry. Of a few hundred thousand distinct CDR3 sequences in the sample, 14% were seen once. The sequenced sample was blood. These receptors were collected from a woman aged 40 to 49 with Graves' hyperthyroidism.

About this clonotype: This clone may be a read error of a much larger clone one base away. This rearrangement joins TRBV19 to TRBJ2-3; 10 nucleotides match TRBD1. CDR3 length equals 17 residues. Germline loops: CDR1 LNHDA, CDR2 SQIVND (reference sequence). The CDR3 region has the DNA TGTGCCAGTAGTATTGTTCCGACAGGGGGCGCGAGGGATACGCAGAATTTT. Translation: CASSIVPTGGARDTQNF.

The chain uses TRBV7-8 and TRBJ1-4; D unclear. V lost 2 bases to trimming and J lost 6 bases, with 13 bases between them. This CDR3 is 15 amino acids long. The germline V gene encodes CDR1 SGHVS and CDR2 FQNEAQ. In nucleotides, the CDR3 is TGTGCCAGCAGCTTACAACTGAATGGACATGAAAAACTGTTTTTT. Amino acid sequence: CASSLQLNGHEKLFF.

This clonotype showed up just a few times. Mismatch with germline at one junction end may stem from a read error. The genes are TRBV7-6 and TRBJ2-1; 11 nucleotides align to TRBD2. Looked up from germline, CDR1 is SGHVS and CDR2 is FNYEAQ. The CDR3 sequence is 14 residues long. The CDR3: CASSIAGGQNEQFF. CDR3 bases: TGTGCCAGCAGCATAGCGGGAGGGCAAAATGAGCAGTTCTTC. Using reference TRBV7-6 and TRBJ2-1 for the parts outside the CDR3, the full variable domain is GAGVSQSPRYKVTKRGQDVALRCDPISGHVSLYWYRQALGQGPEFLTYFNYEAQQDKSGLPNDRFSAERPEGSISTLTIQRTEQRDSAMYRCASSIAGGQNEQFFGPGTRLTVL.

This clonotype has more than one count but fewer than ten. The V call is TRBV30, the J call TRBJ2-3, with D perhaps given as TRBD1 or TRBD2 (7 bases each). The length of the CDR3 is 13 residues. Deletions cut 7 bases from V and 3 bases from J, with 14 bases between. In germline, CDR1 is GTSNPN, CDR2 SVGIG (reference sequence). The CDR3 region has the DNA TGTGCCTCCCAGGGGGGGCGAACAGATACGCAGTATTTT. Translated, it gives CASQGGRTDTQYF.

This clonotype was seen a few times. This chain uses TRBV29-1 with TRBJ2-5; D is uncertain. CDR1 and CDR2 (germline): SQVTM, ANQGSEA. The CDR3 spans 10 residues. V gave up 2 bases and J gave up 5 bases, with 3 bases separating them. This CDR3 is CSVEWETQYF. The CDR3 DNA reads TGCAGCGTTGAATGGGAGACCCAGTACTTC.

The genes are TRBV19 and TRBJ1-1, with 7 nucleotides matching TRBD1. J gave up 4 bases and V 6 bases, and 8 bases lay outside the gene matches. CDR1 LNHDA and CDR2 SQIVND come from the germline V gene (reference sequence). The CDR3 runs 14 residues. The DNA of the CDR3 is TGTGCCAGTAGAAACCAGGGGGAGGCCACTGAAGCTTTCTTT. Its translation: CASRNQGEATEAFF.

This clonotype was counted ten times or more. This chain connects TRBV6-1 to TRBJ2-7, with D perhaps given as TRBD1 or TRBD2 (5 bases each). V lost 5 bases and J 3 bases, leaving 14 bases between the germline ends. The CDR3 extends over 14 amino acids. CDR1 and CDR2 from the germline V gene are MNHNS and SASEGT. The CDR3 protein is CASSFGTDIYEQYF. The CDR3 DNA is TGTGCCAGCAGTTTTGGGACGGATATCTACGAGCAGTACTTC.

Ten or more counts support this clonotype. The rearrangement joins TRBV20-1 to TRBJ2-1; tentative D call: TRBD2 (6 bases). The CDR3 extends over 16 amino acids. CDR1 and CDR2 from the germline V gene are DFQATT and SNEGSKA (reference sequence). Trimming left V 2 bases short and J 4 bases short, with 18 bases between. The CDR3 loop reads CSARSLGLDIYNEQFF. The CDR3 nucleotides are TGCAGTGCTAGATCGTTGGGACTCGATATATACAATGAGCAGTTCTTC.

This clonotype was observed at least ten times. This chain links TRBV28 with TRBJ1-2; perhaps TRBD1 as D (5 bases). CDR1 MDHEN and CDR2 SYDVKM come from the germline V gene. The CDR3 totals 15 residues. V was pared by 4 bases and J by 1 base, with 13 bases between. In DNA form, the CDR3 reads TGTGCCAGCAGTTCACTCCGGACACTTAACTATGGCTACACCTTC. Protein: CASSSLRTLNYGYTF.

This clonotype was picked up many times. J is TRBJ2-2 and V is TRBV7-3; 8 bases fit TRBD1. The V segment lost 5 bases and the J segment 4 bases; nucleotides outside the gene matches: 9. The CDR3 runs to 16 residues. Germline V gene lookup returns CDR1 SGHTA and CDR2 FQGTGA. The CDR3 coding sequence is TGTGCCAGCAGCCCAGCCGTGACAGGGGTCACCGGGGAGCTGTTTTTT. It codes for CASSPAVTGVTGELFF.

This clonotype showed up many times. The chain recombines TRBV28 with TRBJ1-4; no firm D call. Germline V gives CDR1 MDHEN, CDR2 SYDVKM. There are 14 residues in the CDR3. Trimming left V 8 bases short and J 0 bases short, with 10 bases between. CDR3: CASGDFATNEKLFF. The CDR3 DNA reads TGTGCCAGCGGGGATTTTGCAACTAATGAAAAACTGTTTTTT.

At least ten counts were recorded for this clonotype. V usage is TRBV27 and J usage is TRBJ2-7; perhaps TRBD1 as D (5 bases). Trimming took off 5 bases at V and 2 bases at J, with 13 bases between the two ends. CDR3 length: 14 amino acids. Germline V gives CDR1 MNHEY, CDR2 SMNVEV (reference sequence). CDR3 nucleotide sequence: TGTGCCAGCAGTCCCCGACAGTCTACCTACGAGCAGTACTTC. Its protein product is CASSPRQSTYEQYF.

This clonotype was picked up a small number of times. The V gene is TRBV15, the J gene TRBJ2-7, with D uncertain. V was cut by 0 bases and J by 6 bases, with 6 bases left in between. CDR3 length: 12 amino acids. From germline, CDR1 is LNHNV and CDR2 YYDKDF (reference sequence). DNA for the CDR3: TGTGCCACCAGCAGAGATATGGGCGAGCAGTACTTC. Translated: CATSRDMGEQYF.

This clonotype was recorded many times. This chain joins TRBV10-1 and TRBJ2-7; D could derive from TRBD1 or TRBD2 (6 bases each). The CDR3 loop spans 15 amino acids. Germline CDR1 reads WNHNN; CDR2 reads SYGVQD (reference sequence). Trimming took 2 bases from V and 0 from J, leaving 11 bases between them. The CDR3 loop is CASSEDRRDSYEQYF. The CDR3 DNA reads TGCGCCAGCAGTGAGGACAGGAGGGACTCCTACGAGCAGTACTTC.

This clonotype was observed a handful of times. CDR3 loop: CASSSKVTVMGEKLFF. As DNA, the CDR3 is TGTGCCAGCAGTTCAAAGGTGACAGTGATGGGGGAAAAACTGTTTTTT. This chain connects TRBV2 to TRBJ1-4, with D possibly matching TRBD1 (5 bases). With 5 bases removed from V and 8 bases from J, the gap between germline ends came to 21 bases. The CDR3 length is 16 residues. Per the germline V gene, CDR1 is SNHLY and CDR2 is FYNNEI.

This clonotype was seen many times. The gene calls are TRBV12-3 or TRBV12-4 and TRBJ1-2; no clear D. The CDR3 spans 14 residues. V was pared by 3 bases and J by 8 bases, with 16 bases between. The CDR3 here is CASSLHWRMGGYTF. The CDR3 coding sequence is TGTGCCAGCAGTTTGCATTGGAGGATGGGAGGCTACACCTTC.

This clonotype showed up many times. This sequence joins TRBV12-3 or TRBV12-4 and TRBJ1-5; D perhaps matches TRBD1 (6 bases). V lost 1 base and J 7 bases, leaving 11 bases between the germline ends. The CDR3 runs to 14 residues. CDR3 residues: CASSLGVGGQPQHF. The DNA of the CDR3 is TGTGCCAGCAGTTTAGGAGTAGGGGGACAGCCCCAGCATTTT.

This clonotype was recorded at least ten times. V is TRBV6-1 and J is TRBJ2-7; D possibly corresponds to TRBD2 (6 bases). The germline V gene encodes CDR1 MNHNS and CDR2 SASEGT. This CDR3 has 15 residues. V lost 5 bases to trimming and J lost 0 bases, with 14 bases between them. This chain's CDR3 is CASSTLAASSYEQYF. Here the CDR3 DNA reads TGTGCCAGCAGTACATTAGCGGCAAGCTCCTACGAGCAGTACTTC.

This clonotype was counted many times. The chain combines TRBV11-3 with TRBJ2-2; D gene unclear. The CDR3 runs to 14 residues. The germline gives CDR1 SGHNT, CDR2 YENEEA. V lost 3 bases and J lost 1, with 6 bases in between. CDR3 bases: TGTGCCAGCAGCTTCAACAGGAACACCGGGGAGCTGTTTTTT. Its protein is CASSFNRNTGELFF.

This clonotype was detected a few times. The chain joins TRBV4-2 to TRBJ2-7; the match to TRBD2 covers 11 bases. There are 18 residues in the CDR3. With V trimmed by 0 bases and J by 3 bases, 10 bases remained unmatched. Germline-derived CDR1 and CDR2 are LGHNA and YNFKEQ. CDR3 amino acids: CASSQDGGLAGGVYEQYF. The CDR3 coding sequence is TGTGCCAGCAGCCAAGATGGCGGGCTAGCGGGAGGAGTCTACGAGCAGTACTTC.